The text below deals with one TCR beta chain. Authors' data handling: By means of reference gene primer amplification, nucleated cell counts were estimated. This table comes from immunoSEQ multiplex PCR, and its TCRdb copy is limited to in-frame clones, with some not included. V and J calls and clone size come straight from that table; D and trimming were deduced from the DNA. The sample holds some 68,000 clones, approximately 80% seen once. This sample is part of a study of blood T cell repertoires in COVID-19. At the level of the study: The cDNA or gDNA used as material had been derived from T cells, B-cell-depleted T cells, or PBMCs.

Losses at the gene ends were 8 bases for V and 10 bases for J; bases not matched to a gene: 8. The CDR3 contains 13 residues. The receptor's source is a man between 65 and 79 years old with acute or convalescent COVID-19. What was sequenced was peripheral blood. This sequence joins TRBV12-3 or TRBV12-4 and TRBJ1-6; 7 bases agree with TRBD1. CDR3: CASSRDRSSPLHF. The CDR3 DNA reads TGTGCCAGCTCCAGGGACAGATCCTCACCCCTCCACTTT.